Shown below are 25 T cell receptor beta chains from a single sample sequenced in a study of blood T cell repertoires in COVID-19. The protocol was immunoSEQ multiplex PCR, while the TCRdb copy is restricted to in-frame clones and leaves out a portion. The sample contains around 230,000 clones, about 85% of which appear only once. The specimen was peripheral blood. The source is a man aged 35-49 years with acute or convalescent COVID-19.

The V and J genes are TRBV5-1 and TRBJ2-3; maybe TRBD1 (6 bases). The germline gives CDR1 SGHRS, CDR2 YFSETQ. This CDR3 comprises 14 residues. V was clipped by 6 bases and J by 6 bases, with 17 bases between them. The CDR3 reads CASMVNRVEDTQYF. Written as DNA, the CDR3 is TGCGCCAGCATGGTTAACAGGGTGGAGGATACGCAGTATTTT. The variable domain in full, with the rest retrieved from reference TRBV5-1 and TRBJ2-3, is KAGVTQTPRYLIKTRGQQVTLSCSPISGHRSVSWYQQTPGQGLQFLFEYFSETQRNKGNFPGRFSGRQFSNSRSEMNVSTLELGDSALYLCASMVNRVEDTQYFGPGTRLTVL.

The genes are TRBV30 and TRBJ1-1; no clear D gene. CDR3 length equals 14 residues. Trimming removed 5 bases from V and 5 bases from J, with 18 bases in between. The germline CDR1 and CDR2 sequences are GTSNPN and SVGIG (reference sequence). This chain's CDR3 is CAWRFGSWSTEAFF. For the CDR3, the DNA is TGTGCCTGGCGGTTCGGCAGCTGGAGTACTGAAGCTTTCTTT.

As DNA, the CDR3 is TGTGCCAGCAGTTACGGACAGGCAGGAAACACCATATATTTT. Translated: CASSYGQAGNTIYF. The V call is TRBV6-5, the J call TRBJ1-3, with 7 bases identical to TRBD1. Germline V CDR1 and CDR2: MNHEY, SVGAGI. With V trimmed by 2 bases and J by 4 bases, 2 bases remained unmatched. The CDR3 is made up of 14 amino acids.

The chain recombines TRBV5-1 with TRBJ2-2; 10 bases fit TRBD1. Germline V lookup: CDR1 SGHRS, CDR2 YFSETQ. V trimming: 4 bases; J trimming: 6 bases; junction bases outside the gene matches: 15. The CDR3 runs 18 residues. This CDR3 reads CASSGGRGQGFPAGELFF. CDR3 coding DNA: TGCGCCAGCAGCGGGGGTCGGGGACAGGGGTTCCCAGCCGGGGAGCTGTTTTTT.

The CDR3 DNA is TGTGCCAGCAGTACCCCCGCGGAGGGCTATAATTCACCCCTCCACTTT. It encodes CASSTPAEGYNSPLHF. V usage is TRBV28 and J usage is TRBJ1-6; the D is unclear. Germline V lookup: CDR1 MDHEN, CDR2 SYDVKM. V was cut by 5 bases and J by 3 bases, with 14 bases left in between. The CDR3 contains 16 residues.

The chain is built from TRBV9 and TRBJ2-7; TRBD2 aligns across 8 bases. The junction had 11 bases not matched to a gene; V was cut back by 3 bases and J by 6 bases. This CDR3 comprises 15 residues. Looked up from germline, CDR1 is SGDLS and CDR2 is YYNGEE. CDR3 sequence: CASSGPGRAPGEQYF. CDR3 coding DNA: TGTGCCAGCAGCGGTCCCGGGAGGGCCCCGGGCGAGCAGTACTTC.

This rearrangement joins TRBV5-6 to TRBJ2-1; the D is unclear. The CDR3 spans 13 residues. The germline V and J ends were trimmed by 1 base and 6 bases, with 8 bases remaining between them. CDR1 SGHDT and CDR2 YYEEEE come from the germline V gene. This chain's CDR3 is CASSLIGGNEQFF. CDR3 nucleotide sequence: TGTGCCAGCAGCTTGATTGGCGGCAATGAGCAGTTCTTC.

In DNA, the CDR3 is TGTGCCATCAGTGAAGGGGGCGCCGATGAAGCTTTCTTT. This gives the protein CAISEGGADEAFF. V gene TRBV10-3 combines with J gene TRBJ1-1, with 7 bases that match TRBD1. The CDR3 extends over 13 amino acids. Germline trimming cut 3 bases from V and 7 bases from J; bases unmatched to any gene: 5. The germline gives CDR1 ENHRY, CDR2 SYGVKD.

The CDR3, as DNA: TGTGCCAGCAGCACAGGGACGGCGAATGGCTACACCTTC. It translates to CASSTGTANGYTF. This rearrangement joins TRBV11-2 to TRBJ1-2; tentative D call: TRBD1 (6 bases). The CDR3 runs to 13 residues. The V gene lost 5 bases and the J gene lost 6 bases, with 13 bases spanning the gap. From germline, CDR1 is SGHAT and CDR2 FQNNGV.

V is TRBV6-5 and J is TRBJ2-2; 7 nucleotides align to TRBD1. J was trimmed by 1 base and V by 3 bases; bases with no gene match: 2. This CDR3 is built from 15 residues. Germline lookup yields CDR1 MNHEY and CDR2 SVGAGI. As DNA, the CDR3 is TGTGCCAGCAGTTATCAGGGGGTGAACACCGGGGAGCTGTTTTTT. Its translation is CASSYQGVNTGELFF.

The DNA for the CDR3 is TGTGCCAGCAGCCCCGGGTCTAGCGGACCCCTCCACTTT. Translation: CASSPGSSGPLHF. This chain uses TRBV3-1 (or the pseudogene TRBV3-2) with TRBJ1-6, with no clear D. The germline gives CDR1 LGHDT, CDR2 YNNKEL (reference sequence). The ends were cut back, 4 bases at V and 12 bases at J, with 13 bases in the middle. The CDR3 is 13 amino acids.

The rearrangement uses TRBV19 and TRBJ2-4; 10 bases are a match to TRBD1. Unmatched junction bases numbered 7, after V lost 5 bases and J lost 0 bases. Germline V gene lookup returns CDR1 LNHDA and CDR2 SQIVND (reference sequence). CDR3 length equals 17 residues. CDR3 region: CASSAGTGAVAKNIQYF. CDR3 bases: TGTGCCAGTAGTGCCGGGACAGGGGCGGTAGCCAAAAACATTCAGTACTTC.

The chain employs TRBV28 and TRBJ1-4; the D gene is possibly TRBD1 (5 bases). The CDR3 consists of 15 residues. V was cut by 3 bases and J by 4 bases, with 12 bases left in between. Per germline, CDR1 MDHEN and CDR2 SYDVKM. The chain's CDR3 is CASSLGQGVNEKLFF. The CDR3 bases are TGTGCCAGCAGTTTGGGTCAAGGGGTTAATGAAAAACTGTTTTTT.

This sequence joins TRBV6-5 and TRBJ1-5; 7 nucleotides match TRBD1. Trimming removed 6 bases from V and 5 bases from J; junction bases left unmatched: 10. Germline V gene sequence: CDR1 MNHEY, CDR2 SVGAGI. The length of the CDR3 is 15 residues. CDR3 protein: CASSLGGYRHQPQHF. DNA of the CDR3: TGTGCCAGCAGCCTAGGGGGCTATAGGCATCAGCCCCAGCATTTT.

CDR3 loop: CASSESLGEKLFF. CDR3 in DNA: TGTGCCAGTAGTGAAAGTCTCGGGGAAAAACTGTTTTTT. The rearrangement links TRBV19 to TRBJ1-4; no reliable D call. Trimming shortened V by 5 bases and J by 8 bases, and 12 bases separated the two germline ends. Germline V gene sequence: CDR1 LNHDA, CDR2 SQIVND (reference sequence). The CDR3 is 13 amino acids.

In regard to this clone: A junction end diverges from the germline sequence, so it may reflect a read error. The V and J genes are TRBV11-2 and TRBJ2-5; 8 positions agree with TRBD1. CDR3 size: 15 residues. Germline V gene sequence: CDR1 SGHAT, CDR2 FQNNGV. CDR3 residues: CASSLIGQGREAQYF. CDR3 nucleotide sequence: TGTGCCAGCAGCCTCATAGGACAGGGACGAGAGGCCCAGTACTTC. The entire variable domain, with the rest obtained from reference TRBV11-2 and TRBJ2-5, is as follows: EAGVAQSPRYKIIEKRQSVAFWCNPISGHATLYWYQQILGQGPKLLIQFQNNGVVDDSQLPKDRFSAERLKGVDSTLKIQPAKLEDSAVYLCASSLIGQGREAQYFGPGTRLLVL.

This clone was found a few times. This chain connects TRBV4-3 to TRBJ2-1; tentatively, D is TRBD2 (6 bases). This CDR3 is 18 amino acids long. The ends were cut back, 3 bases at V and 4 bases at J, with 22 bases in the middle. Germline loops: CDR1 LGHNA, CDR2 YSLEER. The DNA of the CDR3 is TGCGCCAGCAGCCACGGGGGTTGGGGCGGCAGCTCGTACAATGAGCAGTTCTTC. Its protein product is CASSHGGWGGSSYNEQFF.

The V call is TRBV7-2, the J call TRBJ1-1; D gene unclear. CDR1 and CDR2 (germline): SGHTA, FQGNSA. V was clipped by 0 bases and J by 1 base, with 6 bases between them. The CDR3 is made up of 14 amino acids. DNA of the CDR3: TGTGCCAGCAGCTTAGCTCGGGAGAACACTGAAGCTTTCTTT. Amino acid sequence: CASSLARENTEAFF.

The chain joins TRBV6-5 to TRBJ1-4; tentatively, D is TRBD1 (5 bases). Germline V gene sequence: CDR1 MNHEY, CDR2 SVGAGI. V gave up 6 bases and J gave up 8 bases, with 7 bases separating them. The CDR3 spans 11 residues. The CDR3 DNA reads TGTGCCAGCAGCTCAGGGGAAAAACTGTTTTTT. It translates to CASSSGEKLFF.

The sample holds a few counts of this clone. The J gene is TRBJ2-4, the V gene TRBV2, with TRBD1 matching over 7 bases. After removal of 6 bases from V and 3 bases from J, the junction contained 5 bases not matched to a gene. This CDR3 is built from 14 residues. Germline CDR1 and CDR2: SNHLY and FYNNEI. The CDR3 sequence is CASRDRSGKNIQYF. In DNA, the CDR3 is TGTGCCAGCAGGGACAGGTCGGGCAAAAACATTCAGTACTTC.

This clone was counted a single time. V and J are TRBV27 and TRBJ1-2, with TRBD1 matching over 9 bases. CDR1 is MNHEY and CDR2 is SMNVEV in the germline V gene (reference sequence). CDR3 length equals 16 residues. V shed 5 bases and J 0 bases; nucleotides not matched to a gene: 7. CDR3 DNA: TGTGCCAGCAGTCCATACGGGACAGGGACTAACTATGGCTACACCTTC. Translating gives CASSPYGTGTNYGYTF.

The chain is built from TRBV9 and TRBJ1-2; D call uncertain. Per the germline V gene, CDR1 is SGDLS and CDR2 is YYNGEE. The CDR3 is 11 amino acids. Trimming pared 2 bases from V and 9 bases from J, leaving 8 bases between. CDR3 sequence: CASSVGLSYTF. The DNA of the CDR3 is TGTGCCAGCAGCGTCGGACTGAGCTACACCTTC.

The V and J genes are TRBV25-1 and TRBJ1-2; no clear D gene. The CDR3 has 12 residues. Per the germline V gene, CDR1 is MGHDK and CDR2 is SYGVNS. V was pared by 4 bases and J by 8 bases, with 11 bases between. The chain's CDR3 is CASSVGDMGYTF. CDR3 sequence (DNA): TGTGCCAGCAGTGTTGGTGACATGGGCTACACCTTC.

CDR3 bases: TGTGCCAGCAGTTATGGTCGGGGGGCGCAAGGCTACACCTTC. Encoded protein: CASSYGRGAQGYTF. The V call is TRBV6-5, the J call TRBJ1-2; possible D gene TRBD1, 6 bases. The CDR3 consists of 14 residues. Germline loops: CDR1 MNHEY, CDR2 SVGAGI. V gave up 3 bases and J gave up 8 bases, with 16 bases separating them.

V is TRBV29-1 and J is TRBJ2-3; tentative D call: TRBD1 (5 bases). This CDR3 spans 14 amino acids. V was clipped by 5 bases and J by 0 bases, with 12 bases between them. CDR1 is SQVTM and CDR2 is ANQGSEA in the germline V gene. CDR3 residues: CSVFQDTSTDTQYF. The CDR3 nucleotides read TGCAGCGTTTTTCAGGACACTAGCACAGATACGCAGTATTTT.